Listed here are 10 T cell receptor beta chains from one sample, sequenced in a study of T cells in Graves' hyperthyroidism and ophthalmopathy. There were TCR beta CDR3 regions amplified from RNA transcripts. A first-round RT-PCR of the TCR CDR3 used the HTBI primer set. MiXCR, applied by TCRdb to the multiplex PCR reads, yields one record per CDR3 protein. The sample contains 450,000 to 600,000 distinct CDR3 sequences, about 20% of which appear only once. What was sequenced was blood. The source of these receptors is a man aged 35 to 55 with Graves' ophthalmopathy.

The J gene is TRBJ1-1, the V gene TRBV2; D is undetermined. V was clipped by 6 bases and J by 10 bases, with 9 bases between them. CDR3 size: 10 residues. The germline gives CDR1 SNHLY, CDR2 FYNNEI. CDR3 in amino acids: CASRGSGAFF. Written as DNA, the CDR3 is TGTGCCAGCAGAGGGAGTGGAGCTTTCTTT.

In its sample, this clonotype was seen many times. The chain has TRBV2 and TRBJ1-2, with a weak D call TRBD1 (5 bases). The CDR3 contains 13 residues. The germline V gene has CDR1 SNHLY and CDR2 FYNNEI. With 9 bases removed from V and 2 bases from J, the gap between germline ends came to 13 bases. The CDR3 here is CASNRQSNYGYTF. The CDR3, as DNA: TGTGCCAGTAACAGACAGTCGAACTATGGCTACACCTTC.

This clonotype has a handful of counts. V is TRBV2 and J is TRBJ1-6; D gene unclear. The CDR3 contains 15 residues. The V end lost 0 bases, the J end lost 6 bases, and 9 bases lay between the germline ends. Germline values: CDR1 SNHLY, CDR2 FYNNEI. The CDR3 region has the DNA TGTGCCAGCAGTGAAGCCAGGAGCGGTAATTCACCCCTCCACTTT. This translates into CASSEARSGNSPLHF.

The rearrangement joins TRBV7-2 to TRBJ2-6; D possibly corresponds to TRBD1 (5 bases). This CDR3 is 18 amino acids long. The V gene's germline CDR1 is SGHTA and CDR2 FQGNSA. With 5 bases removed from V and 0 bases from J, the gap between germline ends came to 17 bases. CDR3: CASSQFTGTLSGANVLTF. In DNA form, the CDR3 reads TGTGCCAGCAGCCAGTTTACAGGAACCCTCTCTGGGGCCAACGTCCTGACTTTC. Drawing the rest from reference TRBV7-2 and TRBJ2-6, the complete variable domain is GAGVSQSPSNKVTEKGKDVELRCDPISGHTALYWYRQSLGQGLEFLIYFQGNSAPDKSGLPSDRFSAERTGGSVSTLTIQRTQQEDSAVYLCASSQFTGTLSGANVLTFGAGSRLTVL.

Points on this clonotype: A much larger clone is a single base away; this may be a read error. The chain links TRBV12-3 or TRBV12-4 to TRBJ2-3; no definite D call. Between the trimmed V and J ends, which lost 10 bases and 4 bases, there was a span of 12 bases. This CDR3 is built from 12 residues. This CDR3 is CANRLDADTQYF. The CDR3 DNA is TGTGCCAACCGCCTGGACGCAGATACGCAGTATTTT.

In this sample, this clonotype turned up many times. CDR3 loop: CASRRGLAGDSPYEQYF. CDR3 in DNA: TGTGCCAGCAGGAGAGGACTAGCGGGAGATTCGCCCTACGAGCAGTACTTC. The chain uses TRBV13 and TRBJ2-7; 13 nucleotides agree with TRBD2. The CDR3 contains 17 residues. The germline gives CDR1 PRHDT, CDR2 FYEKMQ (reference sequence). V was pared by 6 bases and J by 2 bases, with 10 bases of the junction left unmatched.

This clonotype was seen a handful of times. The gene calls are TRBV5-1 and TRBJ2-1; TRBD2 matches 9 bases. Trimming took 6 bases from V and 10 from J; bases not matched to a gene: 14. The CDR3 has 15 residues. The V gene's germline CDR1 is SGHRS and CDR2 YFSETQ. The CDR3 DNA reads as TGCGCCAGCAACCTAGCGGGGCAGCAGAGGGGCGAGCAGTTCTTC. It is translated as CASNLAGQQRGEQFF.

This clonotype occurred a few times. The chain links TRBV5-1 to TRBJ1-2; tentatively, D is TRBD1 (5 bases). CDR1 is SGHRS and CDR2 is YFSETQ in the germline V gene. The CDR3 extends over 14 amino acids. The V gene lost 5 bases and the J gene lost 1 base, with 12 bases spanning the gap. The CDR3: CASSLERGNYGYTF. The CDR3 DNA is TGCGCCAGCAGTCTTGAGAGGGGTAACTATGGCTACACCTTC.

V gene TRBV19 combines with J gene TRBJ2-7, with TRBD2 matching over 7 bases. The V and J ends lost 4 bases and 7 bases, in that order; junction bases with no gene match: 7. The CDR3 runs to 13 residues. Germline-derived CDR1 and CDR2 are LNHDA and SQIVND (reference sequence). The CDR3 sequence: CASSSSGLREQYF. DNA for the CDR3: TGTGCCAGTAGTAGTAGCGGGTTAAGGGAGCAGTACTTC. Complete variable domain (other parts from reference TRBV19 and TRBJ2-7): DGGITQSPKYLFRKEGQNVTLSCEQNLNHDAMYWYRQDPGQGLRLIYYSQIVNDFQKGDIAEGYSVSREKKESFPLTVTSAQKNPTAFYLCASSSSGLREQYFGPGTRLTVT.

There are a few counts of this clonotype. The chain employs TRBV29-1 and TRBJ2-5; D is uncertain. Germline CDR1 and CDR2: SQVTM and ANQGSEA. The length of the CDR3 is 11 residues. CDR3 region: CIVMVGETQYF. The CDR3 DNA is TGCATAGTTATGGTCGGGGAGACCCAGTACTTC.